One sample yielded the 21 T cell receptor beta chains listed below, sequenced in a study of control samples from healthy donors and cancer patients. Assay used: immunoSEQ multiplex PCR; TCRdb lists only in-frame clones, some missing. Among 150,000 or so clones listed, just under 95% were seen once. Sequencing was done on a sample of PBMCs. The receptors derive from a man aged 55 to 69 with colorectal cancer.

The CDR3 spells CASSLVYGSGYNYGYTF. CDR3 nucleotides: TGTGCCAGCAGCTTAGTTTACGGTAGCGGTTACAACTATGGCTACACCTTC. The rearrangement joins TRBV7-2 to TRBJ1-2; D unresolved. The ends were cut back, 1 base at V and 2 bases at J, with 17 bases in the middle. Germline CDR1 reads SGHTA; CDR2 reads FQGNSA. The CDR3 loop spans 17 amino acids.

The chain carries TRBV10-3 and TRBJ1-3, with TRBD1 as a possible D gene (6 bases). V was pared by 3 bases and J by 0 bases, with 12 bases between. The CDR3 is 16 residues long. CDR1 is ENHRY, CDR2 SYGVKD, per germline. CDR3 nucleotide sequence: TGTGCCATCAGTGATTGGGGGGGGCACTCTGGAAACACCATATATTTT. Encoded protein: CAISDWGGHSGNTIYF.

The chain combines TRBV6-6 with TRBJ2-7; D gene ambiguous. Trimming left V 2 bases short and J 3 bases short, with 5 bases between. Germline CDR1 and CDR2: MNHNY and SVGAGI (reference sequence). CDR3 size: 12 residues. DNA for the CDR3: TGTGCCAGCAGTTACGGCATCTACGAGCAGTACTTC. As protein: CASSYGIYEQYF.

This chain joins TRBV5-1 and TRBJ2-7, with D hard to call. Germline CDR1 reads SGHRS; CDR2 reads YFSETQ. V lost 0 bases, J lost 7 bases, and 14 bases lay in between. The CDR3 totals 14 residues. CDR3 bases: TGCGCCAGCAGCTTGGAGGACGGCTTCGGAGAGCAGTACTTC. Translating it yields CASSLEDGFGEQYF.

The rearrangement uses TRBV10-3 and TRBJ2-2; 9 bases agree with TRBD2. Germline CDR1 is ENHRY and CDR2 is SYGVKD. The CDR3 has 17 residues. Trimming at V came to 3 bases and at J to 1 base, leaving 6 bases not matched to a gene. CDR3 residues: CAISDIAGELNTGELFF. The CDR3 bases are TGTGCCATCAGTGATATAGCGGGGGAACTGAACACCGGGGAGCTGTTTTTT.

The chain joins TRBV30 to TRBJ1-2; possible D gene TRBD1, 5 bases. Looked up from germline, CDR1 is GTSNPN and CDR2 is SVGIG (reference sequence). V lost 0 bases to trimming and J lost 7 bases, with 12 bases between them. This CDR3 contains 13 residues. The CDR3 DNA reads TGTGCCTGGAGTGTACTGGCAGGGCTTGGCTACACCTTC. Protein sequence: CAWSVLAGLGYTF.

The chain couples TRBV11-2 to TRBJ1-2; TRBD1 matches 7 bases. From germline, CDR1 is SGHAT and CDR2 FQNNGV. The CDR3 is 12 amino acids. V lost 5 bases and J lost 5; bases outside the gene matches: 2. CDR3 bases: TGTGCCAGCAGCCCGGGACAGTATGGCTACACCTTC. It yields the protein CASSPGQYGYTF.

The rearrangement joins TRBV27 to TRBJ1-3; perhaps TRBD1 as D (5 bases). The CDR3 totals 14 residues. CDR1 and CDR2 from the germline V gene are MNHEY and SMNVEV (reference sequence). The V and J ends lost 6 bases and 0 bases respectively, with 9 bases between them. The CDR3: CASRGGSSGNTIYF. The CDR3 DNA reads TGTGCCAGCAGGGGGGGAAGCTCTGGAAACACCATATATTTT.

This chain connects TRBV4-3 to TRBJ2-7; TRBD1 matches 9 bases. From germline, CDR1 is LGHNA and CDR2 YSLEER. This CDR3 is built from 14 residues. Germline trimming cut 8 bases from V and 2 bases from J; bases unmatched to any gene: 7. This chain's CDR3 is CASQQDRGTYEQYF. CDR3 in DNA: TGCGCCAGCCAGCAGGACAGGGGAACCTACGAGCAGTACTTC.

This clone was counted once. CDR3 sequence reads: CASSFAGLMSETQYF. In DNA, the CDR3 is TGCGCCAGCAGCTTCGCAGGGCTGATGTCGGAGACCCAGTACTTC. J is TRBJ2-5 and V is TRBV5-1; D perhaps matches TRBD1 (5 bases). This CDR3 has 15 amino acids. Trimming left V 2 bases short and J 5 bases short, with 16 bases between. Germline lookup yields CDR1 SGHRS and CDR2 YFSETQ.

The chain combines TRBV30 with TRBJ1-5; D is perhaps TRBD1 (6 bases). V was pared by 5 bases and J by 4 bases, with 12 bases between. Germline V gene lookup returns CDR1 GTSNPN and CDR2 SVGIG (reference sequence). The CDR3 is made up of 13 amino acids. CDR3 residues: CAWAVRGNQPQHF. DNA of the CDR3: TGTGCCTGGGCCGTGAGGGGGAATCAGCCCCAGCATTTT.

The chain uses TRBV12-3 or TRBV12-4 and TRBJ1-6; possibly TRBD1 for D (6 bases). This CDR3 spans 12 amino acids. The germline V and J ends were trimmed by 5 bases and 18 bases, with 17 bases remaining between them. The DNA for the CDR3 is TGTGCCAGCAGTGGACAGACATCCTATCCCCACTTT. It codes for CASSGQTSYPHF.

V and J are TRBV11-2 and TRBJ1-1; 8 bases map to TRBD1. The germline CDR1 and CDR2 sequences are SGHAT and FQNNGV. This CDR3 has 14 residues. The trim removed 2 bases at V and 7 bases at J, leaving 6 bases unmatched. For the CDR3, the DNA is TGTGCCAGCAGCTTAAGGACAGGGACCTATGAAGCTTTCTTT. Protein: CASSLRTGTYEAFF.

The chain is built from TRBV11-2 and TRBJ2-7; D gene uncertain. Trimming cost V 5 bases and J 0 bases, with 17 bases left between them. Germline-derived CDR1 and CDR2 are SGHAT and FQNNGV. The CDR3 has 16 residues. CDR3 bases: TGTGCCAGCAGCCCAGTCTGGTCCTTTCGCTCCTACGAGCAGTACTTC. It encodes CASSPVWSFRSYEQYF. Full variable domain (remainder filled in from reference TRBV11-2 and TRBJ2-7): EAGVAQSPRYKIIEKRQSVAFWCNPISGHATLYWYQQILGQGPKLLIQFQNNGVVDDSQLPKDRFSAERLKGVDSTLKIQPAKLEDSAVYLCASSPVWSFRSYEQYFGPGTRLTVT.

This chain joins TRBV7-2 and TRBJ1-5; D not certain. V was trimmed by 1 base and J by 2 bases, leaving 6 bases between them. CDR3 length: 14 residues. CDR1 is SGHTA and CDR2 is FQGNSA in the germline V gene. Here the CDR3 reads CASSLVSGNQPQHF. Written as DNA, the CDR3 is TGTGCCAGCAGCTTAGTGAGTGGCAATCAGCCCCAGCATTTT.

The CDR3 here is CAISDGQGNEKLFF. CDR3 DNA sequence: TGTGCCATCAGTGACGGACAGGGGAATGAAAAACTGTTTTTT. The chain links TRBV10-3 to TRBJ1-4, with 9 bases identical to TRBD1. The CDR3 is 14 residues long. CDR1 is ENHRY and CDR2 is SYGVKD in the germline V gene. Germline trimming cut 3 bases from V and 5 bases from J; bases unmatched to any gene: 1.

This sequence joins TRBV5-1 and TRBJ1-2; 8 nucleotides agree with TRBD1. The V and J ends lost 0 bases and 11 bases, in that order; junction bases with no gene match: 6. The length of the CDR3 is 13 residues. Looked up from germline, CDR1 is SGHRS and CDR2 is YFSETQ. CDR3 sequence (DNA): TGCGCCAGCAGCTTGGCCGGACAGGGTCTATACACCTTC. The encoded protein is CASSLAGQGLYTF. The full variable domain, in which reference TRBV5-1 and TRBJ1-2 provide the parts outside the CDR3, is KAGVTQTPRYLIKTRGQQVTLSCSPISGHRSVSWYQQTPGQGLQFLFEYFSETQRNKGNFPGRFSGRQFSNSRSEMNVSTLELGDSALYLCASSLAGQGLYTFGSGTRLTVV.

CDR3 sequence reads: CASRLAGVYEQYF. CDR3 nucleotides: TGCGCCAGCAGACTAGCGGGGGTCTACGAGCAGTACTTC. The chain combines TRBV10-2 with TRBJ2-7, with TRBD2 matching 11 bases. V gave up 6 bases and J gave up 3 bases; unmatched junction bases: 1. The CDR3 totals 13 residues. Germline lookup yields CDR1 WSHSY and CDR2 SAAADI.

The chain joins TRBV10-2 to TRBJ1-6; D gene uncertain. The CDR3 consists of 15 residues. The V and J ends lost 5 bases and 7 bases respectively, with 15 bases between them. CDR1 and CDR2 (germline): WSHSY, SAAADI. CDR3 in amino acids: CASSHRSTLNSPLHF. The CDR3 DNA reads TGCGCCAGCAGTCATCGGTCGACCCTGAATTCACCCCTCCACTTT.

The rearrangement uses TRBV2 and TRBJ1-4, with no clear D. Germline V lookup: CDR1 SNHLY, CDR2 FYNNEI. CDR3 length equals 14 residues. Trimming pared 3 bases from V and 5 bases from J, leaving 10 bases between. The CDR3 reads CASSDYGRNEKLFF. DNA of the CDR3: TGTGCCAGCAGTGATTACGGAAGGAATGAAAAACTGTTTTTT.

The CDR3 sequence: CASSQGANYEQYF. In nucleotides, the CDR3 is TGCGCCAGCAGCCAAGGGGCAAACTACGAGCAGTACTTC. The chain is built from TRBV4-1 and TRBJ2-7; D gene unclear. The CDR3 loop spans 13 amino acids. Trimming shortened V by 1 base and J by 3 bases, and 7 bases separated the two germline ends. Germline values: CDR1 MGHRA, CDR2 YSYEKL.